The present entry profiles one T cell receptor beta chain with its context. The repertoire was sequenced with immunoSEQ multiplex PCR; TCRdb's copy has only in-frame clones and lacks some. The profile shows around 2.5 million clones, 80% to 95% of them singletons. These data are taken from a study of shared clonotypes between healthy human individuals. Germline V gives CDR1 PRHDT, CDR2 FYEKMQ (reference sequence). V was cut by 3 bases and J by 0 bases, with 26 bases left in between. CDR3 length: 21 amino acids. The sequence derives from a man younger than 35 in good health. Some clones in this sample may be carry-over from other donors' samples. The chain uses TRBV13 and TRBJ2-2; D is ambiguous. The sequencing sample was made of naive CD4+ T cells from PBMCs. As to subset: CD45RA+ positively selected. The CDR3 reads CASSFGRRTGDRYTNTGELFF. The CDR3 DNA is TGTGCCAGCAGCTTTGGGCGCAGGACCGGTGACCGGTACACGAACACCGGGGAGCTGTTTTTT.